This T cell receptor (beta chain) is drawn from a study of OX40 agonist ivuxolimab in advanced cancers. CDR1 and CDR2 from the germline V gene are SGHVS and FQNEAQ. Trimming took 5 bases from V and 2 from J; bases not matched to a gene: 5. The CDR3 has 14 amino acids. Method: immunoSEQ multiplex PCR; TCRdb's copy keeps in-frame clones and lacks some. The sample includes tens of thousands of clones, 88% seen only once; the top ten take roughly 0.66%. Any history of autoimmune disease or systemic immunosuppression disqualified patients. Blood specimens came from baseline, cycle 4 day 1, and cycle 7 day 1.

The sequencing here drew on CD4+ or CD8+ T cells sorted from blood, taken in a trial of the OX40 agonist ivuxolimab. The chain carries TRBV7-8 and TRBJ2-5; 7 bases are a match to TRBD2. The receptor was isolated from an adult with an advanced solid tumor such as melanoma, head and neck, liver or kidney cancer. The CDR3 DNA follows: TGTGCCAGCAGCGACCCGGGACTACAAGAGACCCAGTACTTC. Translation gives CASSDPGLQETQYF.